This is a list of T cell receptor beta chains from one sample in a study of shared clonotypes between healthy human individuals. The assay was immunoSEQ multiplex PCR, and TCRdb's table has in-frame clones only and misses some. Altogether around 1,000,000 clones are present, approximately 77% being singletons, with the ten largest covering roughly 0.83%. Sequencing used memory CD4+ T cells from PBMCs. The receptors originated from a man between 18 and 29 years old in good health. Some clones in this sample may be carry-over from other donors' samples. CDR3s include the opening cysteine and the closing phenylalanine or tryptophan.

TRBV29-1	TRBJ2-1	CSAFRGSSYNEQFF
TRBV20-1	TRBJ1-2	CSARESVGYTF
TRBV6-1	TRBJ2-7	CASSAASGYEQYF
TRBV5-6	TRBJ2-1	CASSSPGGPSGSRYNEQFF
TRBV7-2	TRBJ1-2	CASSLGRINYGYTF
TRBV27	TRBJ1-2	CASSSSTVYGYTF
TRBV28	TRBJ1-4	CASRDGSTNEKLFF
TRBV7-3	TRBJ2-3	CASSSMGGSPSADTQYF
TRBV6-5	TRBJ1-1	CASRPGQLLREAFF
TRBV6-6	TRBJ1-4	CASSYGQTTNEKLFF
TRBV7-3	TRBJ2-3	CASSPSGTHFTDTQYF
TRBV11-2	TRBJ2-7	CASSQDPSSYEQYF
TRBV4-2	TRBJ1-3	CASSQLQSSGNTIYF
TRBV2	TRBJ1-1	CASTDTGATEAFF
TRBV18	TRBJ2-2	CASSPRDRGTPGELFF
TRBV18	TRBJ1-1	CASSPKTGNTEAFF
TRBV2	TRBJ1-1	CASSVGRDFYTEAFF
TRBV7-2	TRBJ1-1	CASSPRRHLTTEAFF
TRBV5-4	TRBJ2-7	CASSIRLDQSYEQYF
TRBV28	TRBJ1-4	CASYGEKLFF
TRBV6-1	TRBJ2-3	CASSEAGYTDTQYF
TRBV6-1	TRBJ2-4	CASSEAGTSNGIQAKNIQYF
TRBV7-2	TRBJ1-1	CASSLKGMNTEAFF
TRBV6-1	TRBJ2-6	CASSERRFGANVLTF
TRBV2	TRBJ2-7	CASSEAGAGSYEQYF
TRBV18	TRBJ2-7	CASSPLSGAYEQYF
TRBV11-1	TRBJ2-3	CASTHRADTQYF
TRBV4-2	TRBJ2-4	CASSQDYRGRRAKNIQYF
TRBV5-1	TRBJ1-5	CASRQTAGSNQPQHF
TRBV5-1	TRBJ2-1	CASSFDPSKGNEQFF
TRBV15	TRBJ2-7	CATSRAGTGSYEQYF
TRBV5-1	TRBJ2-2	CASGEGFGELFF
TRBV5-1	TRBJ2-7	CASSLYLGSLGEQYF
TRBV28	TRBJ2-2	CASSGAASGRNKGGELFF
TRBV28	TRBJ2-7	CASRTPRGRVNEQYF
TRBV7-2	TRBJ1-1	CASSLVFSGGTEAFF
TRBV5-4	TRBJ2-7	CASSLAGEGWGYEQYF
TRBV7-2	TRBJ2-1	CASASGGSYNEQFF
TRBV2	TRBJ1-1	CASIYDRQGSEAFF
TRBV6-1	TRBJ1-5	CASKAGDRVQPQHF
TRBV11-2	-	CASSFQNGNYEQYF
TRBV4-2	TRBJ1-2	CASSQGGGSLHLSYTF
TRBV29-1	-	CSVEHGTGSSEQYF